This T cell receptor (beta chain) was retrieved from a study of T-cell memory formation after mild COVID-19. For the study at large: In these data, TCR clusters were largely donor specific.

Germline-derived CDR1 and CDR2 are SEHNR and FQNEAQ (reference sequence). The J segment lost 4 bases and the V segment lost 2 bases, leaving 8 bases of the junction unmatched. This CDR3 spans 16 amino acids. It was 5'RACE with constant-segment primers that produced the TCR alpha and TCR beta cDNA libraries, which carried sample barcodes and UMIs. TCRdb reanalysed the 5' RACE reads using MiXCR and keeps one entry per CDR3 protein. The sample has 30,000 to 40,000 distinct CDR3 sequences, around 10% seen once. Ten or more counts support this clonotype. This chain uses TRBV7-9 with TRBJ2-3; TRBD2 matches 8 bases. This sequence was found in a man between 18 and 29 years old who had mild COVID-19 (a few samples of this study predate the infection). Cell type and time point are not known. The sample consisted of PBMCs or a T cell subset sorted from them (not recorded which). The chain's CDR3 is CASSLRRGGRADTQYF. The CDR3 DNA sequence: TGTGCCAGCAGCTTAAGACGGGGGGGCCGGGCAGATACGCAGTATTTT.